This entry is about one T cell receptor (beta chain). This record comes from a study of blood T cell repertoires in COVID-19. The wider study: Samples representing acute and convalescent COVID-19 were sourced from the United States, Italy and Spain. T cells, B-cell-depleted T cells, or PBMCs provided the cDNA or gDNA that served as material.

Original handling: By means of reference gene primer amplification, nucleated cell counts were estimated. Some clones are missing from TCRdb's copy, which holds only in-frame ones; the method was immunoSEQ multiplex PCR. The V and J calls and clone size are taken from that table; D and trimming were inferred from the DNA. Here the sample spans about 250,000 clones, around 80% being singletons. The CDR3 spans 13 residues. Germline V gene data show CDR1 as SGHAT and CDR2 as FQNNGV. Trimming took off 1 base at V and 6 bases at J, with 9 bases between the two ends. The chain has TRBV11-2 and TRBJ1-2, with D possibly TRBD1 on 6 matching bases. The material sequenced was peripheral blood. The receptor's source is a human donor in a cohort sampled during active COVID-19. The CDR3 sequence is CASSLVDRHGYTF. In nucleotides, the CDR3 is TGTGCCAGCAGCTTAGTCGACAGGCATGGCTACACCTTC.